Following are 16 T cell receptor beta chains from one sample sequenced in a study of CD8 T cells in Susac syndrome. Reverse transcription of roughly 0.5 to 1 ug RNA was performed with random hexamers. TCRdb re-analysed the immunoSEQ multiplex PCR reads in MiXCR, keeping a single row per CDR3 protein. The sample holds around 62,000 distinct CDR3 sequences, around nine tenths seen once. Sequenced sample: CD8+ T cells from PBMCs. These receptors came from a human donor in good health.

The genes are TRBV4-3 and TRBJ2-1; TRBD1 might be the D (6 bases). V lost 1 base, J lost 5 bases, and 21 bases lay in between. CDR1 is LGHNA, CDR2 YSLEER, per germline. The CDR3 length is 18 residues. CDR3 loop: CASSQVDSSWKQNNEQFF. The CDR3 region has the DNA TGCGCCAGCAGCCAAGTGGACAGTTCTTGGAAACAAAACAATGAGCAGTTCTTC.

The CDR3 nucleotides are TGCGCCAGCAGCCAAGATATCGGGTCCACCGGGGAGCTGTTTTTT. Translated: CASSQDIGSTGELFF. The chain recombines TRBV4-3 with TRBJ2-2; D is unresolved. Germline V gene lookup returns CDR1 LGHNA and CDR2 YSLEER. The CDR3 spans 15 residues. V lost 0 bases and J lost 4, with 9 bases in between.

The J gene is TRBJ2-7, the V gene TRBV7-7; 12 nucleotides line up with TRBD1. The CDR3 runs 15 residues. The trim removed 5 bases at V and 3 bases at J, leaving 5 bases unmatched. Germline V CDR1 and CDR2: SSHAT, FNYEAQ (reference sequence). The CDR3 coding sequence is TGTGCCAGCAGCCCGGGACAGGGGGCCGGCTACGAGCAGTACTTC. Translated, it gives CASSPGQGAGYEQYF.

The chain has TRBV4-1 and TRBJ1-5; no definite D call. The length of the CDR3 is 15 residues. Deletions cut 1 base from V and 3 bases from J, with 10 bases between. Germline V gene lookup returns CDR1 MGHRA and CDR2 YSYEKL. CDR3 protein: CASSQVGQDNQPQHF. The CDR3 nucleotides read TGCGCCAGCAGCCAAGTCGGGCAGGACAATCAGCCCCAGCATTTT.

This chain links TRBV20-1 with TRBJ1-4; no clear D gene. V was trimmed by 0 bases and J by 0 bases, leaving 5 bases between them. This CDR3 contains 14 residues. Germline CDR1 is DFQATT and CDR2 is SNEGSKA (reference sequence). The CDR3, as DNA: TGCAGTGCTAGAGATCGGTCAACTAATGAAAAACTGTTTTTT. Protein: CSARDRSTNEKLFF.

In this sample, this clonotype turned up once. The J gene is TRBJ1-1, the V gene TRBV29-1, with 10 bases that match TRBD1. The CDR3 spans 12 residues. V trimming: 8 bases; J trimming: 4 bases; junction bases outside the gene matches: 4. CDR1 is SQVTM and CDR2 is ANQGSEA in the germline V gene. The CDR3 here is CSLTGGVTEAFF. The CDR3 nucleotides read TGCAGCCTGACAGGGGGCGTCACTGAAGCTTTCTTT.

V gene TRBV11-2 combines with J gene TRBJ2-3, with 11 bases lining up with TRBD2. V lost 3 bases, J lost 1 base, and 3 bases stayed unmatched. Germline CDR1 SGHAT, CDR2 FQNNGV. The CDR3 has 16 amino acids. The CDR3 loop is CASSFTSGGRTDTQYF. The CDR3 DNA reads TGTGCCAGCAGCTTTACTAGCGGGGGCCGCACAGATACGCAGTATTTT. Together with reference TRBV11-2 and TRBJ2-3, the CDR3 gives the full variable domain: EAGVAQSPRYKIIEKRQSVAFWCNPISGHATLYWYQQILGQGPKLLIQFQNNGVVDDSQLPKDRFSAERLKGVDSTLKIQPAKLEDSAVYLCASSFTSGGRTDTQYFGPGTRLTVL.

This chain links TRBV7-9 with TRBJ2-1, with 9 bases aligning to TRBD1. The CDR3 contains 16 residues. CDR1 and CDR2 from the germline V gene are SEHNR and FQNEAQ (reference sequence). With V trimmed by 2 bases and J by 9 bases, 11 bases remained unmatched. The CDR3 sequence: CASSLFGTGWVGEQFF. The CDR3 region has the DNA TGTGCCAGCAGCTTATTCGGGACAGGGTGGGTTGGTGAGCAGTTCTTC.

The gene calls are TRBV2 and TRBJ1-5; TRBD1 aligns across 9 bases. The CDR3 spans 16 residues. V lost 8 bases to trimming and J lost 4 bases; unmatched junction nucleotides: 12. Germline loops: CDR1 SNHLY, CDR2 FYNNEI. As DNA, the CDR3 is TGTGCCAGCTCCCGGAGTACGGGACAGGGTAATCAGCCCCAGCATTTT. This encodes CASSRSTGQGNQPQHF.

The genes are TRBV5-6 and TRBJ1-1; D is possibly TRBD1 (6 bases). Deletions cut 6 bases from V and 5 bases from J, with 11 bases between. Germline CDR1 reads SGHDT; CDR2 reads YYEEEE. The CDR3 contains 12 residues. DNA for the CDR3: TGTGCCAGCACCCAAGGGGGGACTGAAGCTTTCTTT. Protein sequence: CASTQGGTEAFF.

The chain couples TRBV4-1 to TRBJ2-5, with TRBD2 as a possible D gene (5 bases). V was pared by 3 bases and J by 2 bases, with 13 bases between. Germline assignment: CDR1 MGHRA and CDR2 YSYEKL. This CDR3 spans 15 amino acids. DNA of the CDR3: TGCGCCAGCAGCCAGGGAGTCCTACGGCAAGAGACCCAGTACTTC. It is translated as CASSQGVLRQETQYF.

The CDR3 bases are TGTGCCAGCAGGCCCATGGGACAGTCCACCGGGGAGCTGTTTTTT. This encodes CASRPMGQSTGELFF. V and J are TRBV28 and TRBJ2-2, with 7 bases lining up with TRBD1. With V trimmed by 6 bases and J by 4 bases, 8 bases remained unmatched. Per the germline V gene, CDR1 is MDHEN and CDR2 is SYDVKM. This CDR3 is 15 amino acids long.

V and J are TRBV7-6 and TRBJ2-2, with D possibly being TRBD1 or TRBD2 (6 bases each). V shed 5 bases and J shed 0 bases, with 13 bases lying between them. CDR3 size: 16 residues. Germline CDR1 SGHVS, CDR2 FNYEAQ. This CDR3 is CASSPRGDANTGELFF. CDR3 in DNA: TGTGCCAGCAGCCCTAGGGGGGACGCGAACACCGGGGAGCTGTTTTTT.

V usage is TRBV18 and J usage is TRBJ1-1; D possibly corresponds to TRBD1 (5 bases). V lost 4 bases, J lost 3 bases, and 12 bases lay in between. The germline V gene has CDR1 KGHSH and CDR2 LQKENI. The CDR3 length is 14 residues. CDR3 sequence (DNA): TGTGCCAGCTCACTCCGAGGGGCGGACACTGAAGCTTTCTTT. It is translated as CASSLRGADTEAFF.

The gene calls are TRBV7-2 and TRBJ1-5; unclear D gene. CDR1 is SGHTA and CDR2 is FQGNSA in the germline V gene. The V and J ends lost 5 bases and 1 base respectively, with 12 bases between them. This CDR3 has 15 amino acids. CDR3 in DNA: TGTGCCAGCAGCCTCAGGTCCTGGAGCAATCAGCCCCAGCATTTT. Translation: CASSLRSWSNQPQHF.

The V and J genes are TRBV7-9 and TRBJ2-7; D unresolved. Between the trimmed V and J ends, which lost 4 bases and 5 bases, there was a span of 15 bases. Germline V gives CDR1 SEHNR, CDR2 FQNEAQ (reference sequence). The CDR3 is 14 residues long. DNA for the CDR3: TGTGCCAGCAGCTCCCCGCGAGTTGTCGACGAGCAGTACTTC. Translating gives CASSSPRVVDEQYF.